This TCR beta chain was recorded in a study of OX40 agonist ivuxolimab in advanced cancers. Overall study: Among those enrolled, mean age was around 55 years (range about 23 to 85) and about 82% were male. Overall study findings and caveats: Low levels of normalized T-cell clonal expansion also appeared in some nonresponders.

About this clone: Its antigen is not identified.

The sampling schedule covered blood at baseline, cycle 4 day 1, and cycle 7 day 1. Sequencing used immunoSEQ multiplex PCR; TCRdb keeps in-frame clones, though not all of them. The table includes roughly 64,000 clones, approximately 82% detected once. CDR3 length: 14 amino acids. V gave up 0 bases and J gave up 1 base, with 5 bases separating them. In germline, CDR1 is SGDLS, CDR2 YYNGEE. The TCR sequence derives from an adult with an advanced solid tumor such as melanoma, head and neck, liver or kidney cancer. The chain couples TRBV9 to TRBJ1-3; tentatively, D is TRBD1 (5 bases). The sequencing here drew on CD4+ or CD8+ T cells sorted from blood, taken in a trial of the OX40 agonist ivuxolimab. For the CDR3, the DNA is TGTGCCAGCAGCGTAGGACAGTCTGGAAACACCATATATTTT. Protein product: CASSVGQSGNTIYF.